This is a list of T cell receptor beta chains from one sample in a study of blood T cell repertoires in COVID-19. Assay used: immunoSEQ multiplex PCR; TCRdb lists only in-frame clones, some missing. The sample yields around 400,000 clones, 75% to 90% seen once. The sequencing input was PBMCs or T cells enriched from blood (not recorded which). Receptors were obtained from a woman between 50 and 59 years old who had recovered from COVID-19. Both conserved end residues are part of each CDR3. A D gene is named only where the DNA matches it firmly. Where a row states a size, it is once, few, many or the class of an expanded clone; other rows omit it.

v_gene	j_gene	abundance	d_gene	CDR3aa	CDR3nt
TRBV6-5	TRBJ1-2	.	.	CASSYLSVYGYTF	TGTGCCAGCAGTTACTTGTCAGTATATGGCTACACCTTC
TRBV7-9	TRBJ2-2	.	.	CASSFPLESGELFF	TGTGCCAGCAGCTTCCCCCTAGAATCCGGGGAGCTGTTTTTT
TRBV5-8	TRBJ2-4	.	TRBD1	CASSLSSGQGRNIQYF	TGTGCCAGCAGCTTATCAAGCGGACAGGGTCGGAACATTCAGTACTTC
TRBV20-1	TRBJ1-2	.	.	CSPSGDTF	TGCAGTCCTAGTGGAGACACCTTC
TRBV21-1	TRBJ1-3	few	.	CATRAQGGGLSGNTIYF	TGTGCCACCCGGGCCCAGGGAGGAGGGCTCTCTGGAAACACCATATATTTT
TRBV7-9	TRBJ2-1	.	TRBD2	CASSETSGSYNEQFF	TGTGCCAGCAGCGAAACTAGCGGGTCCTACAATGAGCAGTTCTTC
TRBV7-2	TRBJ2-7	.	.	CASSGRGRGYEQYF	TGTGCCAGCAGCGGTCGGGGCAGGGGCTACGAGCAGTACTTC
TRBV29-1	TRBJ2-1	few	TRBD2	CSADQAGVYNEQFF	TGCAGCGCCGACCAAGCGGGAGTGTACAATGAGCAGTTCTTC
TRBV7-9	TRBJ1-6	.	.	CASSPGSNSPLHF	TGTGCCAGCAGCCCAGGATCGAATTCACCCCTCCACTTT
TRBV14	TRBJ1-4	.	.	CASSHGTPPREKLFF	TGTGCCAGCAGCCATGGGACACCGCCGAGGGAAAAACTGTTTTTT
TRBV5-1	TRBJ2-5	.	TRBD1	CASSITGGETQYF	TGCGCCAGCAGCATAACAGGGGGAGAGACCCAGTACTTC
TRBV18	TRBJ1-5	.	TRBD1	CASSPGTGIVQPQHF	TGTGCCAGCTCACCCGGGACAGGGATAGTTCAGCCCCAGCATTTT
TRBV30	TRBJ2-2	.	.	CAWSGAGNGELFF	TGTGCCTGGAGTGGCGCGGGTAACGGGGAGCTGTTTTTT
TRBV7-9	TRBJ1-1	.	TRBD1	CASSPGTGGSNTEAFF	TGTGCCAGCAGCCCCGGGACAGGGGGCTCGAACACTGAAGCTTTCTTT
TRBV25-1	TRBJ1-3	.	.	CASRPGAGNTIYF	TGTGCCAGCAGACCAGGGGCTGGAAACACCATATATTTT
TRBV18	TRBJ1-1	.	TRBD1	CASSPDRGGYTEAFF	TGTGCCAGCTCTCCAGACAGGGGAGGATACACTGAAGCTTTCTTT
TRBV5-3	TRBJ2-7	.	.	CARVWSETSYEQYF	TGTGCCAGAGTTTGGAGCGAAACTTCCTACGAGCAGTACTTC
TRBV14	TRBJ1-4	.	.	CASSQEPTLVVGSEKLFF	TGTGCCAGCAGCCAAGAACCGACTCTGGTGGTCGGGAGTGAAAAACTGTTTTTT
TRBV5-4	TRBJ2-2	.	TRBD2	CASSPAGLAGRNTGELFF	TGTGCCAGCAGCCCAGCGGGACTAGCGGGGAGAAACACCGGGGAGCTGTTTTTT
TRBV18	TRBJ1-2	.	TRBD1	CASSPLVDRGRYGYTF	TGTGCCAGCTCACCACTAGTAGACAGGGGAAGATATGGCTACACCTTC
TRBV9	TRBJ2-2	.	TRBD2	CASSVGVQDSGWNTGELFF	TGTGCCAGCAGCGTAGGGGTTCAGGATAGCGGGTGGAATACCGGGGAGCTGTTTTTT
TRBV7-2	TRBJ1-2	.	TRBD1	CASSSTYPTGRYTF	TGTGCCAGCAGCTCGACTTACCCGACAGGGCGCTACACCTTC
TRBV7-9	TRBJ2-5	.	TRBD2	CASSPPFRLAAGRETQYF	TGTGCCAGCAGCCCTCCTTTCAGGCTAGCGGCCGGGAGGGAGACCCAGTACTTC
TRBV19	TRBJ2-3	once	.	CASSPRGDTDTQYF	TGTGCCAGTAGTCCCCGCGGGGACACAGATACGCAGTATTTT
TRBV2	TRBJ2-3	.	TRBD2	CASRLGLAGGSSWDTQYF	TGTGCCAGCAGGCTCGGACTAGCGGGGGGCTCTTCCTGGGATACGCAGTATTTT
TRBV7-9	TRBJ2-6	.	.	CASSPVGSSGANVLTF	TGTGCCAGCAGCCCCGTTGGTAGCTCTGGGGCCAACGTCCTGACTTTC
TRBV3-1/TRBV3-2	TRBJ1-4	.	.	CASSQVQTFPGEKLFF	TGTGCCAGCAGCCAAGTGCAGACGTTCCCGGGGGAAAAACTGTTTTTT
TRBV2	TRBJ2-7	few	.	CASSVRDMAYEQYF	TGTGCCAGCAGCGTCCGGGACATGGCCTACGAGCAGTACTTC
TRBV12-3/TRBV12-4	TRBJ1-1	.	TRBD1	CASSLGDREEAFF	TGTGCCAGCAGTTTAGGGGACAGGGAGGAAGCTTTCTTT
TRBV18	TRBJ2-7	.	TRBD1	CASSPQRNPSRDRPYEQYF	TGTGCCAGCTCACCACAACGTAACCCTTCCCGGGACAGACCCTACGAGCAGTACTTC
TRBV5-6	TRBJ2-5	.	.	CASTRGGGYGETQYF	TGTGCCAGCACCCGGGGAGGGGGGTATGGAGAGACCCAGTACTTC
TRBV5-6	TRBJ2-1	few	TRBD1	CASSFPTGLYNEQFF	TGTGCCAGCAGCTTCCCGACAGGGTTGTACAATGAGCAGTTCTTC
TRBV25-1	TRBJ2-2	.	.	CASNTNGATGELFF	TGTGCCAGCAACACCAACGGAGCCACCGGGGAGCTGTTTTTT
TRBV12-5	TRBJ1-1	.	TRBD1	CASGLAGGRNTEAFF	TGTGCTAGTGGTTTGGCAGGGGGACGGAACACTGAAGCTTTCTTT
TRBV30	TRBJ1-1	.	.	CAWSALNTEAFF	TGTGCCTGGAGTGCGTTGAACACTGAAGCTTTCTTT
TRBV7-3	TRBJ1-1	.	.	CASSSRDGSEAFF	TGTGCCAGCAGCTCCCGGGATGGTTCTGAAGCTTTCTTT
TRBV7-9	TRBJ1-1	.	.	CASSPMEGLEAFF	TGTGCCAGCAGCCCAATGGAGGGGCTGGAGGCTTTCTTT
TRBV19	TRBJ2-7	.	TRBD2	CASSLDPPGTITYEQYF	TGTGCCAGTAGTTTAGATCCCCCCGGGACTATAACCTACGAGCAGTACTTC
TRBV3-1/TRBV3-2	TRBJ1-2	.	.	CASSQGPTNYGYTF	TGTGCCAGCAGTCAAGGTCCTACTAACTATGGCTACACCTTC
TRBV18	TRBJ1-1	few	.	CASSPAGKNTEAFF	TGTGCCAGCTCACCAGCAGGCAAGAACACTGAAGCTTTCTTT
TRBV5-1	TRBJ1-6	.	.	CASSLSNRASSYNSPLHF	TGCGCCAGCAGCTTGAGCAACAGGGCGAGCTCCTATAATTCACCCCTCCACTTT
TRBV7-9	TRBJ1-1	.	.	CASSHLRGPGGNTEAFF	TGTGCCAGCAGCCACCTCAGGGGACCGGGGGGAAACACTGAAGCTTTCTTT
TRBV6-5	TRBJ2-6	.	TRBD1	CASAGGFSGANVLTF	TGTGCCAGCGCAGGGGGTTTCTCTGGGGCCAACGTCCTGACTTTC
TRBV30	TRBJ2-7	.	.	CAWRVHPGSEQYF	TGTGCCTGGAGAGTTCATCCGGGAAGCGAGCAGTACTTC
TRBV5-1	TRBJ1-4	.	.	CASSLTGENEKLFF	TGCGCCAGCAGCTTGACAGGTGAAAATGAAAAACTGTTTTTT
TRBV7-2	TRBJ2-5	.	.	CASGPIGFSQETQYF	TGTGCCAGCGGCCCCATCGGGTTTAGTCAAGAGACCCAGTACTTC
TRBV7-2	TRBJ2-3	.	.	CASRFYRELRETDTQYF	TGTGCCAGCAGGTTCTACAGGGAGTTGAGGGAAACAGATACGCAGTATTTT
TRBV5-6	TRBJ2-5	.	TRBD2	CASSFLVLQGGEEETQYF	TGTGCCAGCAGCTTTCTTGTATTGCAGGGAGGGGAGGAAGAGACCCAGTACTTC
TRBV6-5	TRBJ1-2	.	.	CASSYSAFRSYTF	TGTGCCAGCAGTTACTCGGCATTCCGATCCTACACCTTC
TRBV18	TRBJ2-5	.	.	CASSPPNDRKETQYF	TGTGCCAGCTCACCACCGAATGACAGAAAAGAGACCCAGTACTTC
TRBV7-2	TRBJ2-7	once	.	CASSLDGGGSYEQYF	TGTGCCAGCAGCTTAGACGGCGGCGGGTCCTACGAGCAGTACTTC
TRBV5-6	TRBJ1-2	.	.	CASSPLRGRYTF	TGTGCCAGCAGCCCTCTAAGGGGCCGCTACACCTTC